This T cell receptor (beta chain) stems from a study of T-cell memory formation after mild COVID-19. TCRdb redid the calling of the 5' RACE reads with MiXCR, one entry per CDR3 protein. Of hundreds of thousands of distinct CDR3 sequences in the sample, 24% are singletons; the top ten hold 8.5% to 9%. The table lists this clonotype with a few counts. This CDR3 is 14 amino acids long. CDR1 is MNHEY and CDR2 is SVGAGI in the germline V gene. Trimming removed 0 bases at V and 8 bases at J, with 13 bases between. The sequenced sample consisted of PBMCs or a T cell subset sorted from them (not recorded which). The genes are TRBV6-5 and TRBJ1-2; D may be TRBD1 (5 bases). This receptor was obtained from an adult woman who had mild COVID-19 (a few samples of this study predate the infection). Cell type and time point are not known. CDR3 loop: CASSYSLQGLGYTF. The CDR3 nucleotides are TGTGCCAGCAGTTACTCGTTGCAGGGCTTAGGCTACACCTTC.